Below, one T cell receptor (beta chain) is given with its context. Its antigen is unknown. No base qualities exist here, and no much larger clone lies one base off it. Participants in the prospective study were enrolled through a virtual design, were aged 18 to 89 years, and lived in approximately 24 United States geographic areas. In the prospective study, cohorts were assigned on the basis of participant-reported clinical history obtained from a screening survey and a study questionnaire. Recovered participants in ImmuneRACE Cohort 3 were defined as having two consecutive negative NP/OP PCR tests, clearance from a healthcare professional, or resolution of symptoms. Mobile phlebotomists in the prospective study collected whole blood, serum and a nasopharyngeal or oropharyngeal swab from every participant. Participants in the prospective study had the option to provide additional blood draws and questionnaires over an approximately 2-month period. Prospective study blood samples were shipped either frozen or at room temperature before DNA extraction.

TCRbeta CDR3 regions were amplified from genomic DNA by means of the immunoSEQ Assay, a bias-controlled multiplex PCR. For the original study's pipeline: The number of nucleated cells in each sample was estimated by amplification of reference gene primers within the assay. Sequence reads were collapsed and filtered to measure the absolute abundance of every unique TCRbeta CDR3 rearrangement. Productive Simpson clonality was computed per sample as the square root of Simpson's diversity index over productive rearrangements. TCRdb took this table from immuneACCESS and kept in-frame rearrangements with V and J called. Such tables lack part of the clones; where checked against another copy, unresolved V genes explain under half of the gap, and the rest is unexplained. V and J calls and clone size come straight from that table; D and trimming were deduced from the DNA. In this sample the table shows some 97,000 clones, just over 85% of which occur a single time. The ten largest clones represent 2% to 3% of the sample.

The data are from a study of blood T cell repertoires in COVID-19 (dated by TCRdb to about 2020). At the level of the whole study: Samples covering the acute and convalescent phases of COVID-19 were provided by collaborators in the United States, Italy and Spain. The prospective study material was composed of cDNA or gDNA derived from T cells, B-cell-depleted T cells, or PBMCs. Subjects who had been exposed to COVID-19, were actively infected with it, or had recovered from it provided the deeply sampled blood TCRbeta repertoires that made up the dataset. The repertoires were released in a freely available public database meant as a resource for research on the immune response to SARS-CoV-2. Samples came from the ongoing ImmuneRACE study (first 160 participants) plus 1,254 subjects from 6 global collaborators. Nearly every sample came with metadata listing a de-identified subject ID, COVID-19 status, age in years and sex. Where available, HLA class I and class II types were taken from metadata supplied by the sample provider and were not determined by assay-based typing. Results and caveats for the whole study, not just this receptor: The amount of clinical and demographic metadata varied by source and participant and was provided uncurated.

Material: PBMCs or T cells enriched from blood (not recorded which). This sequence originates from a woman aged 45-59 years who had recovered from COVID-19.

Here is the DNA: TGTGCCAGCAGCTTACGAATGGCAGGGATGAACACTGAAGCTTTCTTT. The resulting protein is CASSLRMAGMNTEAFF. The chain is made from TRBV13 and TRBJ1-1; D gene: possibly TRBD1, on 5 matching bases. The junction carries 13 bases between V and J, which are trimmed by 2 bases and 0 bases respectively. Reading the germline V gene (reference sequence) gives CDR1 PRHDT and CDR2 FYEKMQ. The CDR3 has 16 amino acids, counting the end cysteine and phenylalanine. The kept DNA is CDR3 alone, 48 bases in frame from the first base.